This passage covers 9 T cell receptor beta chains from one sample sequenced in a study of blood T cell repertoires in COVID-19. Data came from immunoSEQ multiplex PCR; TCRdb stores just in-frame clones and leaves some out. The repertoire includes a few hundred thousand clones, 90% of them detected once, and about 2% sits in the top ten. The sequencing sample was made of peripheral blood. The receptors shown here come from a woman aged 55-70 years with COVID-19, enrolled during active disease.

The chain uses TRBV7-3 and TRBJ2-2, with D perhaps matching TRBD1 (6 bases). Trimming left V 5 bases short and J 6 bases short, with 13 bases between. The CDR3 is 14 residues long. In germline, CDR1 is SGHTA, CDR2 FQGTGA. CDR3 bases: TGTGCCAGCAGCGACAGGAAGGGGGCCGGGGAGCTGTTTTTT. This gives the protein CASSDRKGAGELFF.

The chain links TRBV5-6 to TRBJ1-5, with 7 bases fitting TRBD1. In germline, CDR1 is SGHDT, CDR2 YYEEEE. After removal of 1 base from V and 0 bases from J, the junction contained 7 bases not matched to a gene. CDR3 size: 17 residues. CDR3 sequence: CASSLRAGGVSNQPQHF. In DNA, the CDR3 is TGTGCCAGCAGCTTGAGGGCAGGGGGAGTTAGCAATCAGCCCCAGCATTTT.

V usage is TRBV5-1 and J usage is TRBJ1-3; 9 bases map to TRBD1. Germline assignment: CDR1 SGHRS and CDR2 YFSETQ. The V gene end was trimmed by 3 bases and the J gene end by 0 bases; junction bases not matched to a gene: 10. This CDR3 has 18 amino acids. This CDR3 is CASSSSSTGGVSGNTIYF. CDR3 sequence (DNA): TGCGCCAGCAGCTCATCCTCCACAGGGGGCGTCTCTGGAAACACCATATATTTT.

The rearrangement joins TRBV6-5 to TRBJ1-2, with D unresolved. The V and J ends lost 0 bases and 4 bases respectively, with 15 bases between them. Looked up from germline, CDR1 is MNHEY and CDR2 is SVGAGI. CDR3 length: 16 residues. CDR3 sequence: CASSYSSARPAYGYTF. CDR3 nucleotide sequence: TGTGCCAGCAGTTACTCGAGCGCCCGACCGGCCTATGGCTACACCTTC.

This sequence joins TRBV5-1 and TRBJ2-1; 8 nucleotides align to TRBD1. V lost 5 bases, J lost 8 bases, and 9 bases stayed unmatched. Germline CDR1 and CDR2: SGHRS and YFSETQ. The CDR3 loop spans 14 amino acids. The CDR3 protein is CASSRDTDRDEQFF. The CDR3 DNA sequence: TGCGCCAGCAGTCGGGACACGGACAGGGATGAGCAGTTCTTC. Supplemented by reference TRBV5-1 and TRBJ2-1, the full variable domain reads KAGVTQTPRYLIKTRGQQVTLSCSPISGHRSVSWYQQTPGQGLQFLFEYFSETQRNKGNFPGRFSGRQFSNSRSEMNVSTLELGDSALYLCASSRDTDRDEQFFGPGTRLTVL.

The V call is TRBV20-1, the J call TRBJ1-1, with D tentatively TRBD1 (5 bases). Looked up from germline, CDR1 is DFQATT and CDR2 is SNEGSKA (reference sequence). The CDR3 runs 11 residues. Trimming removed 6 bases from V and 4 bases from J, with 9 bases in between. The CDR3 loop reads CSAGGSTEAFF. In DNA form, the CDR3 reads TGCAGTGCCGGGGGGAGCACTGAAGCTTTCTTT.

The J gene is TRBJ2-5, the V gene TRBV6-1; tentatively, D is TRBD1 (5 bases). There are 12 residues in the CDR3. Trimming took 0 bases from V and 14 from J, leaving 13 bases between them. Germline lookup yields CDR1 MNHNS and CDR2 SASEGT. CDR3 residues: CASSEAGRASYF. The CDR3, as DNA: TGTGCCAGCAGTGAAGCGGGCAGGGCGAGCTACTTC.

This clone was detected a few times. The V gene is TRBV7-6, the J gene TRBJ1-1, with TRBD1 identical over 8 bases. Per germline, CDR1 SGHVS and CDR2 FNYEAQ. Unmatched junction bases numbered 6, after V lost 2 bases and J lost 4 bases. The CDR3 consists of 15 residues. Written as DNA, the CDR3 is TGTGCCAGCAGCTTAACGATAACAGGGGGCACTGAAGCTTTCTTT. This gives the protein CASSLTITGGTEAFF.

This chain joins TRBV19 and TRBJ1-2; the match to TRBD1 covers 7 bases. Germline CDR1 and CDR2: LNHDA and SQIVND (reference sequence). The CDR3 covers 13 residues. V shed 6 bases, J shed 2 bases, and the junction held 3 bases outside the gene matches. The CDR3 sequence: CASRLQGNYGYTF. CDR3 nucleotide sequence: TGTGCCAGTAGGTTACAGGGGAACTATGGCTACACCTTC.